The present entry profiles one T cell receptor beta chain with its context. Its antigen has not been determined. Nothing much larger sits one base from this clone, and base qualities are not available. The cohort consisted of 650 to 850 healthy bone marrow donors. All cohort members were sampled while nominally healthy, although unrecorded immune exposures were likely present. The donor tested CMV seronegative, placing the donor among the 300 to 450 seronegative members of the cohort. A peripheral blood sample was provided by each donor, and peripheral blood mononuclear cells were used for TCR beta sequencing. Genomic DNA was extracted from the blood cell samples with the Qiagen DNeasy Blood Extraction Kit. Cut back by 4 bases and 1 base, the V and J ends lie 13 bases apart. Per the germline V gene (reference sequence), LNHDA is the CDR1 and SQIVND is the CDR2. From the cysteine through the phenylalanine, the CDR3 covers 15 amino acids. Of the read, only the CDR3 DNA is kept; its 45 bases are in frame from base 1.

Library preparation was by the immunoSEQ multiplex PCR assay. A mixture of 60 forward primers for TCR Vbeta segments and 13 reverse primers for TCR Jbeta segments was used in the multiplex PCR. The CDR3 region of rearranged TCR beta genes was amplified from genomic DNA by a multiplex PCR assay. The Illumina HiSeq System was used to sequence the amplified TCR beta libraries as 87-base-pair reads. For the original study's pipeline: A later analysis counted about 82 million unique TCR beta chains across the 700 or so repertoires, and 9 million to 14 million of these chains were shared by at least two donors. Raw reads were error-corrected and collapsed into unique sequences with a nearest-neighbor algorithm that merged closely related sequences to remove PCR and sequencing errors. Alignment of CDR3 sequences to IMGT reference sequences was used to assign V, D and J gene segments. For a sequence to be retained, a match of at least six nucleotides to both a V gene segment and a J gene segment was required. A rearrangement was called productive if the CDR3 had no stop codons and remained in frame with V and J, and every other rearrangement was called non-productive. CDR3 was defined by IMGT convention, running from the second conserved V-encoded cysteine to the conserved J-encoded phenylalanine. Sequences without an unambiguous match to a single V gene segment were excluded from the earlier analysis of about 600 of the donors. In an earlier analysis of about 590 of the donors, a V segment was called functional when productive rearrangements were above 56.7%, and segregating when the standard deviation between donors exceeded 5%. To diagnose cytomegalovirus status from the catalog of TCR beta chain sequences, a statistical classification framework was built. In a later analysis, V and J genes were assigned by comparing TCR nucleotide sequences against IMGT/GENE-DB human TR gene sequences. A later analysis assigned CDR3 sequences and most-parsimonious VDJ recombination scenarios with the TCRdist pipeline. In a later analysis, every TCR beta chain was defined by the combination of its CDR3 amino acid sequence and its V-gene family, and reads without a unique V-gene family were dropped. In a later analysis, 450 to 600 highly shared, low-generation-probability nucleotide sequences were removed to address suspected cross-contamination and a sequencing artifact. A later analysis calculated a clonal expansion index for each public chain from normalized within-repertoire ranks of inferred template counts. In a later analysis, generation probabilities were computed with a VDJ recombination model fitted to out-of-frame rearrangements, and the resulting probabilities were checked against IGoR. In a later analysis, hypergeometric tests were used to score TCR-TCR, TCR-HLA and TCR-CMV co-occurrence, with a repertoire-size bias correction applied to TCR pairs. To estimate false discovery rates, a later analysis permuted the HLA or CMV assignments 20 times. A later analysis grouped co-occurring TCRs with DBSCAN, adding TCRdist sequence similarity when clustering within HLA-allele-positive subsets. Repertoires with fewer than 30,000 or more than 120,000 public chains were left out of co-occurrence clustering, as were several repertoires with anomalous nucleotide sharing. In its TCRdb copy, this immuneACCESS table keeps in-frame sequences only and misses some clones. Where compared with another copy, unresolved V genes explain less than half of these, and the others have no known cause. V and J calls and clone size come straight from that table; D and trimming were deduced from the DNA. Recorded for this sample are roughly 160,000 clones; around four fifths of them occurred a single time. The ten largest clonotypes hold about 1.3% of the sample.

The data were obtained in a study of cytomegalovirus exposure and HLA in healthy donors (TCRdb year 2017). For the wider study: An earlier analysis of about 560 of the donors reported about 260 Gb of sequence data and some 110 million unique TCR beta sequences obtained from about 179 million T cells. Donor age, sex, ethnicity and CMV serostatus were compiled alongside the repertoire data. The aim of the study was to test whether cataloging public T cell receptors could identify signatures of past pathogen exposure. To decide whether each TCR beta V gene segment behaved as functional or pseudogenic, an earlier analysis of 587 of the donors relied on high-throughput TCR beta sequencing. A later genetic analysis took genome-wide SNP genotypes for about 55% of the 666 donors and used that subset as a discovery cohort. The number of donors typed differed by locus, with roughly 620-640 for A, B, C, DRB1 and DQB1, 522 for DQA1, under 610 for DPA1, and some 450 for DPB1. Every repertoire in the discovery cohort had been generated on one and the same sequencing platform. About 300 gigabases of sequencing data and around 80 million unique TCR sequences made up an early release that covered under 750 HLA-typed donors. A later analysis re-examined previously published TCR beta repertoires from just over 650 donors and added high-resolution HLA genotyping to investigate patterns of TCR occurrence. HLA typing covered class I and class II loci at four-digit resolution. Besides the first cohort of around 670 subjects, a separate validation cohort made up of over 95 different subjects was used. Roughly 5 DR-DQ haplotypes were handled as single units for association and clustering because linkage in the cohort was strong. Among the roughly 400 genotyped donors, under 90% belonged to the genetic ancestry cluster associated with self-reported Caucasian donors. The later analysis used no new phenotypic data to find candidate immune exposures, relying instead on TCR beta sequences and their occurrence across donors. High-throughput TCR immunosequencing, statistical association of individual TCRs with disease status, and machine learning were combined to predict cytomegalovirus infection status. On average, 235,054 unique TCR beta nucleotide sequences were sequenced per donor among several hundred genotyped donors of the cohort, with 15% to 20% of those sequences being non-productive. The T cell repertoires of 666 subjects were profiled by immunosequencing and related to cytomegalovirus serostatus. Overall results and qualifications from the work: In a later genetic analysis, fewer N-insertions in productive TCRs were reported among donors in an Asian-associated ancestry cluster than the approximately 670-donor mean. According to a later analysis, parvovirus B19, influenza, CMV and Epstein-Barr virus appeared linked to several top co-occurrence clusters. A few of the identified cytomegalovirus-associated TCR beta chains were confirmed in vitro to be specific for cytomegalovirus antigens. A further reported finding was that TCR beta sequences accurately predicted the HLA-A and HLA-B alleles for most subjects in the first cohort. The presence/absence analyses assumed that sequencing depth was roughly uniform across donors, and that assumption may not be true. Most CMV-associated TCR beta chains appeared to be HLA-restricted in a later analysis, and the HLA associations seemed to be driven largely by CMV exposure. An earlier analysis of several hundred of the donors showed that most TCR beta V segments appeared in productive rearrangements either about 87% or about 30% of the time, which broadly matched IMGT annotations. The earlier analysis of 587 of the donors excluded 15 to 20 rarely observed V segments, including chromosome 9 orphons, because counts were too low. A cluster of highly shared sequence variants was judged likely to be a technical artifact of the sequencing pipeline. According to a later analysis, TCR association rates differed among HLA loci, with DRB1 alleles showing the most associated TCRs and HLA-C alleles showing the fewest. Correlated functional status among segregating V segments might be attributable to linkage disequilibrium, but an unknown experimental factor could not be ruled out. Across donors, most TCR sequences were observed very rarely, whereas some public TCRs were present in many individuals. In the study, approximately 160 TCR beta chains were listed as associated with cytomegalovirus. At a false discovery rate of 0.05, a later analysis linked 15,000 to 20,000 TCR beta sequences to specific HLA alleles. An association between a missense DCLRE1C variant and V-gene and J-gene trimming of TCR beta chains was found in a later genetic analysis and replicated in an independent cohort. Because the 87-base-pair reads could not distinguish some IMGT-functional V segments, including TRBV6-2 and TRBV6-3, those segments were excluded. Immune exposure information for the cohort was limited to CMV serostatus. This cohort had only TCR beta chains sequenced, and the lack of alpha or paired-chain data limited which features could be detected. The classifier was reported to diagnose cytomegalovirus status with high specificity and sensitivity in both the original cohort and the validation cohort. Assigning TCR associations to individual alleles was difficult when HLA alleles, especially DR and DQ, strongly co-occurred. Compared with equally common non-associated chains, HLA-associated TCR beta chains in a later analysis were more clonally expanded and had lower generation probabilities. Because HLA typing was unavailable for some donors at each locus, only the typed subset was used in association tests. The authors suggested that the approach could potentially be extended to other disease states and immunological phenotypes.

The chain uses TRBV19 and TRBJ1-1; the D gene cannot be named for sure. The TCR was taken from a woman aged 45-65 years in good health and CMV-seronegative. Sequenced: PBMCs. The CDR3 region: CASSSGPFRNTEAFF. The bases are TGTGCCAGTAGTAGCGGGCCCTTCCGGAACACTGAAGCTTTCTTT. The full variable domain, completed from the reference TRBV19 and TRBJ1-1 proteins outside the CDR3, reads DGGITQSPKYLFRKEGQNVTLSCEQNLNHDAMYWYRQDPGQGLRLIYYSQIVNDFQKGDIAEGYSVSREKKESFPLTVTSAQKNPTAFYLCASSSGPFRNTEAFFGQGTRLTVV.